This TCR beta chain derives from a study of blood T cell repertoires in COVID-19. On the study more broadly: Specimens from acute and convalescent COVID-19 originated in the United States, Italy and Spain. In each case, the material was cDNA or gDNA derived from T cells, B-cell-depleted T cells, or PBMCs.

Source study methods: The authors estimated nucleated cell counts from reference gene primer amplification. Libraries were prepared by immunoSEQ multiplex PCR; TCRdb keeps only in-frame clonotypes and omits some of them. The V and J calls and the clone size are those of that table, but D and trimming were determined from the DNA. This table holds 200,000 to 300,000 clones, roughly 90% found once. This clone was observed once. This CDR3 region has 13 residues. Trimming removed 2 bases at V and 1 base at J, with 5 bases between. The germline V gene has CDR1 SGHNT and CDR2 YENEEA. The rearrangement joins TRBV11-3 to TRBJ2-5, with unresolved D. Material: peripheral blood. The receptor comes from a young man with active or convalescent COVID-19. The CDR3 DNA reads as TGTGCCAGCAGCTTACTCGGCCAAGAGACCCAGTACTTC. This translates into CASSLLGQETQYF.